The next 18 T cell receptor beta chains were all read from a single sample in a study of blood T cell repertoires in COVID-19. TCRdb keeps only in-frame clones here, not all; method: immunoSEQ multiplex PCR. The profile shows more than 85,000 clones, 70% to 90% of them singletons. The sample consisted of PBMCs or T cells enriched from blood (not recorded which). The receptors derive from a woman in her 50s who had recovered from COVID-19.

V is TRBV11-3 and J is TRBJ2-1, with TRBD2 matching over 7 bases. Germline trimming cut 6 bases from V and 2 bases from J; bases unmatched to any gene: 7. The V gene's germline CDR1 is SGHNT and CDR2 YENEEA. The CDR3 is made up of 15 amino acids. CDR3 bases: TGTGCCAGCAGACCTCTAGCGGCCCCCTACAATGAGCAGTTCTTC. Translation: CASRPLAAPYNEQFF.

The chain employs TRBV4-1 and TRBJ1-2, with D hard to call. Germline lookup yields CDR1 MGHRA and CDR2 YSYEKL. CDR3 length: 14 amino acids. V gave up 0 bases and J gave up 3 bases, with 8 bases separating them. CDR3 DNA: TGCGCCAGCAGCCAAGAGCAGGCTTACTATGGCTACACCTTC. It is translated as CASSQEQAYYGYTF.

The chain links TRBV5-4 to TRBJ1-6; D may be TRBD1 (6 bases). CDR3 length: 15 amino acids. The V gene's germline CDR1 is SGHNT and CDR2 YYREEE (reference sequence). The V end was cut by 3 bases, the J end by 5 bases, with 12 bases between. The CDR3 protein is CASSSSTGNNSPLHF. The CDR3, as DNA: TGTGCCAGCAGCTCTTCCACAGGGAATAATTCACCCCTCCACTTT. The whole variable domain, remainder taken from reference TRBV5-4 and TRBJ1-6, is ETGVTQSPTHLIKTRGQQVTLRCSSQSGHNTVSWYQQALGQGPQFIFQYYREEENGRGNFPPRFSGLQFPNYSSELNVNALELDDSALYLCASSSSTGNNSPLHFGNGTRLTVT.

V and J are TRBV9 and TRBJ2-1; the D is unclear. The germline V gene has CDR1 SGDLS and CDR2 YYNGEE. The CDR3 is made up of 11 amino acids. V lost 4 bases and J 8 bases, leaving 7 bases between the germline ends. The CDR3 DNA is TGTGCCAGCAGCTCCGGGTATGAGCAGTTCTTC. As protein: CASSSGYEQFF.

This chain links TRBV19 with TRBJ2-5; TRBD2 matches at 9 bases. The CDR3 spans 16 residues. With 1 base clipped from V and 5 bases from J, the junction kept 8 bases outside the gene matches. Germline CDR1 LNHDA, CDR2 SQIVND (reference sequence). CDR3 sequence reads: CASSIVGGGAFETQYF. The CDR3 coding sequence is TGTGCCAGTAGTATAGTCGGCGGGGGGGCATTCGAGACCCAGTACTTC. Full variable domain (rest looked up from reference TRBV19 and TRBJ2-5): DGGITQSPKYLFRKEGQNVTLSCEQNLNHDAMYWYRQDPGQGLRLIYYSQIVNDFQKGDIAEGYSVSREKKESFPLTVTSAQKNPTAFYLCASSIVGGGAFETQYFGPGTRLLVL.

The V gene is TRBV9, the J gene TRBJ2-1; 11 nucleotides line up with TRBD2. The CDR3 length is 14 residues. CDR1 is SGDLS and CDR2 is YYNGEE in the germline V gene. Germline trimming cut 6 bases from V and 8 bases from J; bases unmatched to any gene: 7. CDR3 sequence (DNA): TGTGCCAGCACCAGACTAGCGGGAACGGATGAGCAGTTCTTC. This translates into CASTRLAGTDEQFF. Based on the CDR3 plus reference TRBV9 and TRBJ2-1, the full variable domain is DSGVTQTPKHLITATGQRVTLRCSPRSGDLSVYWYQQSLDQGLQFLIQYYNGEERAKGNILERFSAQQFPDLHSELNLSSLELGDSALYFCASTRLAGTDEQFFGPGTRLTVL.

This chain uses TRBV5-1 with TRBJ1-1; D gene ambiguous. Germline V gene sequence: CDR1 SGHRS, CDR2 YFSETQ. The CDR3 has 14 residues. V shed 4 bases and J shed 2 bases, with 12 bases lying between them. CDR3 in amino acids: CASSLDTSNTEAFF. In DNA form, the CDR3 reads TGCGCCAGCAGCCTGGATACAAGTAACACTGAAGCTTTCTTT. Full variable domain (remainder filled in from reference TRBV5-1 and TRBJ1-1): KAGVTQTPRYLIKTRGQQVTLSCSPISGHRSVSWYQQTPGQGLQFLFEYFSETQRNKGNFPGRFSGRQFSNSRSEMNVSTLELGDSALYLCASSLDTSNTEAFFGQGTRLTVV.

In its sample, this clone was seen once. The chain links TRBV28 to TRBJ1-1, with TRBD1 matching 7 bases. The ends lost 5 bases at V and 2 bases at J; junction bases unmatched: 8. Germline V lookup: CDR1 MDHEN, CDR2 SYDVKM. The CDR3 consists of 15 residues. The CDR3 DNA is TGTGCCAGCAGTCCGGGGGACAGAATTAACACTGAAGCTTTCTTT. Amino acids: CASSPGDRINTEAFF.

The chain uses TRBV15 and TRBJ2-1; 13 bases agree with TRBD2. CDR3 length: 17 amino acids. Germline V gives CDR1 LNHNV, CDR2 YYDKDF (reference sequence). The V gene end was trimmed by 1 base and the J gene end by 6 bases; junction bases not matched to a gene: 6. Here the CDR3 reads CATSRATGLAGANEQFF. As DNA, the CDR3 is TGTGCCACCAGCAGAGCGACTGGACTAGCGGGAGCCAATGAGCAGTTCTTC.

The V call is TRBV5-5, the J call TRBJ2-2; D uncertain. The germline V and J ends were trimmed by 6 bases and 6 bases, with 15 bases remaining between them. The germline V gene encodes CDR1 SGHKS and CDR2 YYEKEE (reference sequence). The CDR3 extends over 14 amino acids. The CDR3: CASKNLTGSGELFF. CDR3 DNA: TGTGCCAGCAAGAACCTAACGGGTTCCGGGGAGCTGTTTTTT.

The rearrangement links TRBV5-1 to TRBJ2-3; 7 bases line up with TRBD2. This CDR3 is 15 amino acids long. The J segment lost 3 bases and the V segment lost 0 bases, leaving 4 bases of the junction unmatched. In germline, CDR1 is SGHRS, CDR2 YFSETQ. For the CDR3, the DNA is TGCGCCAGCAGCTTGGATGGGACTATAACAGATACGCAGTATTTT. It specifies CASSLDGTITDTQYF.

The V gene is TRBV30, the J gene TRBJ1-2; 7 bases agree with TRBD1. The CDR3 has 13 residues. CDR1 and CDR2 (germline): GTSNPN, SVGIG (reference sequence). V was pared by 3 bases and J by 6 bases, with 7 bases of the junction left unmatched. CDR3 sequence (DNA): TGTGCCTGGAGCAGACCCGGGACAGATGGCTACACCTTC. The encoded protein is CAWSRPGTDGYTF.

This clone was picked up one time. This chain uses TRBV27 with TRBJ1-1; D is undetermined. From germline, CDR1 is MNHEY and CDR2 SMNVEV (reference sequence). The V end was cut by 7 bases, the J end by 1 base, with 10 bases between. The CDR3 is 13 amino acids. CDR3 loop: CASNSIQNTEAFF. The CDR3 DNA reads as TGTGCCAGCAACTCGATTCAGAACACTGAAGCTTTCTTT.

The chain recombines TRBV25-1 with TRBJ1-6; D uncertain. There are 15 residues in the CDR3. V shed 3 bases and J shed 6 bases, with 12 bases lying between them. Germline V lookup: CDR1 MGHDK, CDR2 SYGVNS. CDR3 in amino acids: CASSESERFNSPLHF. CDR3 nucleotide sequence: TGTGCCAGCAGTGAGTCTGAACGGTTTAATTCACCCCTCCACTTT.

Here the CDR3 reads CASSQTGREDYEQYF. In DNA, the CDR3 is TGCGCCAGCAGCCAAACCGGGCGGGAAGACTACGAGCAGTACTTC. The genes are TRBV4-1 and TRBJ2-7, with D possibly TRBD2 on 6 matching bases. CDR3 length equals 15 residues. Trimming took 2 bases from V and 3 from J, leaving 14 bases between them. Germline V gene sequence: CDR1 MGHRA, CDR2 YSYEKL.

This clone showed up just once. DNA for the CDR3: TGTGCCAGCAGTTTTACGGCAGGGTTTGCCAAAAACATTCAGTACTTC. The encoded protein is CASSFTAGFAKNIQYF. V gene TRBV27 combines with J gene TRBJ2-4; maybe TRBD1 (5 bases). Deletions cut 3 bases from V and 1 base from J, with 13 bases between. Per the germline V gene, CDR1 is MNHEY and CDR2 is SMNVEV (reference sequence). There are 16 residues in the CDR3.

This chain uses TRBV19 with TRBJ1-2; the D gene is possibly TRBD1 (5 bases). The ends were cut back, 7 bases at V and 4 bases at J, with 16 bases in the middle. Germline CDR1 reads LNHDA; CDR2 reads SQIVND (reference sequence). The CDR3 runs to 14 residues. CDR3 protein: CASTNGGEPYGYTF. Here the CDR3 DNA reads TGTGCCAGTACTAACGGGGGGGAGCCCTATGGCTACACCTTC.

This chain links TRBV28 with TRBJ2-1, with 7 bases aligning to TRBD1. The CDR3 length is 14 residues. V shed 7 bases, J shed 9 bases, and the junction held 12 bases outside the gene matches. CDR1 MDHEN and CDR2 SYDVKM come from the germline V gene. The CDR3 DNA reads as TGTGCCAGCATCCCGACAGGGTACTCGAGTGAGCAGTTCTTC. Protein: CASIPTGYSSEQFF.